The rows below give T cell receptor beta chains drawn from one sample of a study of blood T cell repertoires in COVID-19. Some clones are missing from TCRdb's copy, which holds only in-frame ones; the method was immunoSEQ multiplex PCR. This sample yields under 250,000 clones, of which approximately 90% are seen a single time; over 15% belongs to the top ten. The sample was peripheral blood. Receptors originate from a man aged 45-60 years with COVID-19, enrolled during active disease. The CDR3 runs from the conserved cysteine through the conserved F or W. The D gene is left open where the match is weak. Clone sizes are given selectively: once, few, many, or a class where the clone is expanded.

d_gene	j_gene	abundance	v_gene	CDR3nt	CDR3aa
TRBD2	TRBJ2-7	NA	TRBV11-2	TGTGCCAGCAGCTTAGATCGCGGGAGGTTCTACGAGCAGTACTTC	CASSLDRGRFYEQYF
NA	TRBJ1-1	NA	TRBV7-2	TGTGCCAGCAGCTTAGCGTGGGGGGAAACTGAAGCTTTCTTT	CASSLAWGETEAFF
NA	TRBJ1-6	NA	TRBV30	TGTGCCTGGAGGCCGGCGGGTCTTGGTGGTTCACCCCTCCACTTT	CAWRPAGLGGSPLHF
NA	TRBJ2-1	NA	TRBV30	TGTGCCTGGAGTGTGGGGGCGCTAACTACCTACAATGAGCAGTTCTTC	CAWSVGALTTYNEQFF
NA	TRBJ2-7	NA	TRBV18	TGTGCCAGCTCACGTACAGGGTTTGAGAGGGAGCAGTACTTC	CASSRTGFEREQYF
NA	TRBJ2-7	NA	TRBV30	TGTGCCTGGACAGGGTTCGGATACTCCTACGAGCAGTACTTC	CAWTGFGYSYEQYF
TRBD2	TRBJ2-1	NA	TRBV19	TGTGCCACCACCCAGCTAGCGGGGGCCTACAATGAGCAGTTCTTC	CATTQLAGAYNEQFF
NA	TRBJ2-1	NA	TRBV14	TGTGCCAGCAGCCAAGTCCGGTCTGCCTACAATGAGCAGTTCTTC	CASSQVRSAYNEQFF
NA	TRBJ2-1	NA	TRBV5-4	TGTGCCAGCAGCGGAGAGGACAGCGCGAGGAGCTCCTACAATGAGCAGTTCTTC	CASSGEDSARSSYNEQFF
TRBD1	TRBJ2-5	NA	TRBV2	TGTGCCAGCAGTGGTGCGCGACAGGGGCAAGAGACCCAGTACTTC	CASSGARQGQETQYF
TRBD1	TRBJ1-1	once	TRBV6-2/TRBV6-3	TGTGCCAGCAGTTATCAGGGGGCAAATACTGAAGCTTTCTTT	CASSYQGANTEAFF
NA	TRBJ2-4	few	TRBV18	TGTGCCAGCTCGCCGGAGGGTTCCAAAAACATTCAGTACTTC	CASSPEGSKNIQYF
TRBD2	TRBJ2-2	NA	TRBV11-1	TGTGCCAGCAGCCCAGGGAGGGTCGAGAACGGGGAGCTGTTTTTT	CASSPGRVENGELFF
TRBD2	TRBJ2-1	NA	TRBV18	TGTGCCAGCTCACTGCTAGCGGGAGTACCCAATGAGCAGTTCTTC	CASSLLAGVPNEQFF
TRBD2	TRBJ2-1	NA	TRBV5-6	TGTGCCAGCAGCTTTGCCGGGGGGGCCCAATTTTTAGTCGGTGAGCAGTTCTTC	CASSFAGGAQFLVGEQFF
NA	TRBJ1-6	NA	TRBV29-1	TGCAGCGTTCAGACGGACACAACGTCCCCCCTCCACTTT	CSVQTDTTSPLHF
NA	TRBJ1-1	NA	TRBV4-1	TGCGCCAGCAGCCAAAGACAGACATTGAACACTGAAGCTTTCTTT	CASSQRQTLNTEAFF
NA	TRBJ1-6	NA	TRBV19	TGTGCCAGTAGTGGGCCGGGGGTGCCCGGCATGAGTTCACCCCTCCACTTT	CASSGPGVPGMSSPLHF
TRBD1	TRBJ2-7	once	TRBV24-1	TGTGCCACCAGTGATTCGGGACAGGGGGGCGACGAGCAGTACTTC	CATSDSGQGGDEQYF
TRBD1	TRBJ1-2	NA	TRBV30	TGTGCCTGGAGTGAAGGGACAGCTTTCTATGGCTACACCTTC	CAWSEGTAFYGYTF
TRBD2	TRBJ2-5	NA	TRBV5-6	TGTGCCAGCAGCTCGTTAGCGGGGTTCGGAGAGACCCAGTACTTC	CASSSLAGFGETQYF
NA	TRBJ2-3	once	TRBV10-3	TGTGCCATCAGAGACACCGGGACATATGACACAGATACGCAGTATTTT	CAIRDTGTYDTDTQYF
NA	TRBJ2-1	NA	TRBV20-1	TGCAGTGCTCCCCGGGACTGGATGCAGTTCTTC	CSAPRDWMQFF
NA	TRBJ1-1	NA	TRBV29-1	TGCAGCGTTGGCACAACGAACACTGAAGCTTTCTTT	CSVGTTNTEAFF
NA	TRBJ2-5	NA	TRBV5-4	TGTGCCAGCAGCTCGGGGGACAGCCAAGAGACCCAGTACTTC	CASSSGDSQETQYF
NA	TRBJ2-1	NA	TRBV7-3	TGTGCCAGCAGCTGGCAGGCCCCCGTGGGTGAGCAGTTCTTC	CASSWQAPVGEQFF
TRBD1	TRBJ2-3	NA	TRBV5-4	TGTGCCAGCAGAAACGACAGGGGGCAGGGCACAGATACGCAGTATTTT	CASRNDRGQGTDTQYF
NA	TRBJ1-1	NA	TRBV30	TGTGCCTGGAGTTTTCAGGGGAACACTGAAGCTTTCTTT	CAWSFQGNTEAFF
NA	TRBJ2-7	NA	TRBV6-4	TGTGCCAGCAGTGACCCCGGGGTCGAGCAGTACTTC	CASSDPGVEQYF
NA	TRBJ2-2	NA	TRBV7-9	TGTGCCAGCAGCTTAGGGACACAAAACACCGGGGAGCTGTTTTTT	CASSLGTQNTGELFF
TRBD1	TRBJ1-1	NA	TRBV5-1	TGCGCCAGCAGTGGGACAGGGGAATTAACTGAAGCTTTCTTT	CASSGTGELTEAFF
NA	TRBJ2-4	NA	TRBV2	TGTGCCAGCAGTTTCGACAATAACATTCAGTACTTC	CASSFDNNIQYF
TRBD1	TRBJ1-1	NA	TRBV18	TGTGCCAGCTCACGGAACAGGGGGCGAATCACTGAAGCTTTCTTT	CASSRNRGRITEAFF
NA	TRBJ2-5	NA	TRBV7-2	TGTGCCAGCAGAAATACCAGGGGCGGGCAGACCCAGTACTTC	CASRNTRGGQTQYF
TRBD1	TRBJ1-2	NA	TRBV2	TGTGCCAGCAGTCGGACAGGGCCTTACGGCTACACCTTC	CASSRTGPYGYTF
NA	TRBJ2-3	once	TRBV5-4	TGTGCCAGCAGGATGGACAGAAGCACAGATACGCAGTATTTT	CASRMDRSTDTQYF
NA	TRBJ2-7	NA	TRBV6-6	TGTGCCAGCAGTCGACAGTCCTACGAGCAGTACTTC	CASSRQSYEQYF